One and the same sample provided the 13 T cell receptor beta chains below, sequenced in a study of a mutant IDH1 vaccine in newly diagnosed glioma. As for time point: week 11, during vaccination. With topical imiquimod, each dose of the vaccine consisted of 300 ug of mutant IDH1 20-mer peptide. For these receptors, no antigen is known. The data were produced by immunoSEQ multiplex PCR, yet TCRdb's version contains in-frame clones alone and is incomplete. The data hold about 61,000 clones, with about 80% observed a single time. This sample comprised PBMCs, obtained from a glioma patient whose treatment included an IDH1 peptide vaccine. Receptors were obtained from a man aged 45 to 65 with glioma.

The gene calls are TRBV6-5 and TRBJ2-7; D is possibly TRBD1 (5 bases). CDR1 is MNHEY, CDR2 SVGAGI, per germline. Deletions cut 0 bases from V and 3 bases from J, with 9 bases between. The CDR3 length is 14 residues. The CDR3 nucleotides read TGTGCCAGCAGTTACTCGAGTCAGGGCTACGAGCAGTACTTC. Its translation: CASSYSSQGYEQYF.

In this sample, this clone turned up once. The chain recombines TRBV5-6 with TRBJ2-5, with D unresolved. The J call could be wrong; TRBJ2-7 is a better fit for the DNA end. There are 12 residues in the CDR3. Germline V gene data show CDR1 as SGHDT and CDR2 as YYEEEE. The CDR3 loop reads CARDSKIYEQYF. The CDR3 region has the DNA TGTGCCAGGGATTCTAAGATCTACGAGCAGTACTTC.

The chain is built from TRBV29-1 and TRBJ2-2, with D possibly being TRBD1 (6 bases). V dropped 6 bases and J dropped 3 bases, with 17 bases sitting between them. Germline assignment: CDR1 SQVTM and CDR2 ANQGSEA. The CDR3 is 15 amino acids. CDR3 region: CSVHSTGSDTGELFF. The CDR3 DNA sequence: TGCAGCGTCCACTCTACAGGGAGTGACACCGGGGAGCTGTTTTTT.

The chain links TRBV7-9 to TRBJ2-7; D not certain. This CDR3 is built from 13 residues. Germline V gene sequence: CDR1 SEHNR, CDR2 FQNEAQ (reference sequence). Deletions cut 3 bases from V and 2 bases from J, with 8 bases between. CDR3 region: CASSFSGPYEQYF. For the CDR3, the DNA is TGTGCCAGCAGCTTTTCCGGGCCCTACGAGCAGTACTTC.

This chain joins TRBV19 and TRBJ2-5; D call uncertain. Trimming cost V 3 bases and J 5 bases, with 13 bases left between them. Germline V gene lookup returns CDR1 LNHDA and CDR2 SQIVND (reference sequence). CDR3 length equals 14 residues. In DNA form, the CDR3 reads TGTGCCAGTAGTATCAGTGAGCGTGTGGAGACCCAGTACTTC. Translated: CASSISERVETQYF.

The V gene is TRBV19, the J gene TRBJ2-1, with 9 bases fitting TRBD1. This CDR3 contains 12 residues. After removal of 8 bases from V and 8 bases from J, the junction contained 4 bases not matched to a gene. CDR1 is LNHDA, CDR2 SQIVND, per germline (reference sequence). The CDR3 DNA sequence: TGTGCCAGTGAAGACAGGGGGTATGAGCAGTTCTTC. As protein: CASEDRGYEQFF.

The chain couples TRBV12-1 to TRBJ2-1. TRBV12-1 counts as a pseudogene. This CDR3 comprises 11 residues. CDR3 protein: CASSLKNEQFF. The CDR3 nucleotides are TGTGCCAGCAGCTTAAAAAATGAGCAGTTCTTC.

The chain uses TRBV5-1 and TRBJ2-2, with 8 bases lining up with TRBD2. After removal of 5 bases from V and 5 bases from J, the junction contained 8 bases not matched to a gene. This CDR3 has 15 amino acids. Germline lookup yields CDR1 SGHRS and CDR2 YFSETQ. CDR3 DNA sequence: TGCGCCAGCAGAATGGACAGCGGGAGTACCGGGGAGCTGTTTTTT. Protein sequence: CASRMDSGSTGELFF.

This rearrangement joins TRBV5-8 to TRBJ2-3; D not certain. V was cut by 0 bases and J by 0 bases, with 11 bases left in between. CDR1 is SGHTS and CDR2 is YDEGEE in the germline V gene. This CDR3 has 16 residues. The CDR3 coding sequence is TGTGCCAGCAGCTTGGGGACGTTGAGTAGCACAGATACGCAGTATTTT. Translated, it gives CASSLGTLSSTDTQYF.

The CDR3 loop reads CASSLEAGRRNEQFF. Here the CDR3 DNA reads TGTGCCAGCAGCTTGGAGGCGGGGAGGCGCAATGAGCAGTTCTTC. The gene calls are TRBV5-4 and TRBJ2-1, with a weak D call TRBD2 (6 bases). The germline gives CDR1 SGHNT, CDR2 YYREEE (reference sequence). The CDR3 sequence is 15 residues long. V was trimmed by 0 bases and J by 6 bases, leaving 13 bases between them.

This rearrangement joins TRBV4-1 to TRBJ2-5; D remains ambiguous. The V end lost 1 base, the J end lost 1 base, and 10 bases lay between the germline ends. This CDR3 comprises 15 residues. From germline, CDR1 is MGHRA and CDR2 YSYEKL. Here the CDR3 reads CASSQGHISQETQYF. The CDR3 DNA reads as TGCGCCAGCAGCCAAGGACACATAAGCCAAGAGACCCAGTACTTC.

The chain recombines TRBV10-3 with TRBJ1-2, with a possible D match to TRBD1 (5 bases). From germline, CDR1 is ENHRY and CDR2 SYGVKD. Trimming stripped 10 bases from V and 8 bases from J, with 14 bases between. This CDR3 is built from 11 residues. CDR3 sequence reads: CATRGTEGYTF. DNA for the CDR3: TGTGCCACCAGAGGGACGGAGGGCTACACCTTC.

This clone has a handful of counts. This chain uses TRBV14 with TRBJ2-1, with a tentative D call TRBD2 (6 bases). The ends were cut back, 1 base at V and 12 bases at J, with 19 bases in the middle. This CDR3 has 15 amino acids. Per the germline V gene, CDR1 is SGHDN and CDR2 is FVKESK. In DNA form, the CDR3 reads TGTGCCAGCAGCCAAGGCGGGGCCCGGAAGATCGGGCAGTTCTTC. Translation gives CASSQGGARKIGQFF.